This entry describes one T cell receptor beta chain. Libraries were prepared by immunoSEQ multiplex PCR; TCRdb keeps only in-frame clonotypes and omits some of them. Of about 28,000 clones listed, roughly 80% are singletons. These data belong to a study of early stage breast cancer tumors. The overall study: Most invasive tumors, twelve of 16, were ER+/PR+/HER2-.

The CDR3 contains 12 residues. Germline V lookup: CDR1 MDHEN, CDR2 SYDVKM. Trimming took 3 bases from V and 8 from J, leaving 10 bases between them. The gene calls are TRBV28 and TRBJ1-2; possibly TRBD1 for D (5 bases). This clonotype originated in a person between 55 and 69 years old with breast cancer. Source material: blood. The CDR3 sequence: CASSLGQGGYTF. The CDR3 DNA is TGTGCCAGCAGTTTGGGGCAGGGCGGCTACACCTTC.